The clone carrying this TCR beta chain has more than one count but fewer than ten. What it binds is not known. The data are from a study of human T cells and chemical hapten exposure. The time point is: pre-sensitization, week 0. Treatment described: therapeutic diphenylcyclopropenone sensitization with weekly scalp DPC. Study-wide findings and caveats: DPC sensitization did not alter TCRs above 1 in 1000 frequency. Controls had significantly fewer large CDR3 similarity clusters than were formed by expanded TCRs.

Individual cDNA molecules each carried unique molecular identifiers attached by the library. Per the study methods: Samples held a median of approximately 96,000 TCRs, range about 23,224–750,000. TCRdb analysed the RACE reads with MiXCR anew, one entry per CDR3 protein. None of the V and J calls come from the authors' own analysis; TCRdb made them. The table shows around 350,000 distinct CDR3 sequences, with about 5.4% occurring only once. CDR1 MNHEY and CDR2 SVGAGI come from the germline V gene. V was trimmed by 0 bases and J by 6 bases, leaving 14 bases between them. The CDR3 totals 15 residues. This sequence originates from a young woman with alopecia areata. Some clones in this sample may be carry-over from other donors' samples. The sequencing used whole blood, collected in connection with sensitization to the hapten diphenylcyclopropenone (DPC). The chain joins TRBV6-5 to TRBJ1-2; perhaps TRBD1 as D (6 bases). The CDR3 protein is CASSYSRGSTNGYTF. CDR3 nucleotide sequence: TGTGCCAGCAGTTACTCCAGGGGCTCGACTAATGGCTACACCTTC.